These 11 T cell receptor beta chains came from one sample sequenced in a study of T cells in Graves' hyperthyroidism and ophthalmopathy. TCR beta CDR3 region amplification was performed from RNA transcripts. The HTBI primer set served for first-round RT-PCR of the TCR CDR3. TCRdb passed the multiplex PCR reads through MiXCR, listing each CDR3 protein once. The sample has approximately 480,000 distinct CDR3 sequences; less than 25% are singletons. The sample comprised blood. These receptors were taken from a man aged 18 to 35 with Graves' hyperthyroidism.

At least ten counts were recorded for this clonotype. The chain recombines TRBV19 with TRBJ1-2, with D perhaps matching TRBD1 (5 bases). This CDR3 is 13 amino acids long. Germline V gene lookup returns CDR1 LNHDA and CDR2 SQIVND (reference sequence). Between the trimmed V and J ends, which lost 3 bases and 6 bases, there was a span of 11 bases. The CDR3 loop reads CASSIYAQDGYTF. CDR3 coding DNA: TGTGCCAGTAGTATCTACGCACAGGATGGCTACACCTTC.

This clonotype was observed many times. The V and J genes are TRBV6-1 and TRBJ1-5; 7 nucleotides agree with TRBD1. CDR1 MNHNS and CDR2 SASEGT come from the germline V gene. The CDR3 totals 15 residues. V lost 5 bases, J lost 4 bases, and 8 bases stayed unmatched. The CDR3 reads CASSKTGKGNQPQHF. The DNA for the CDR3 is TGTGCCAGCAGTAAGACAGGGAAGGGGAATCAGCCCCAGCATTTT.

This clonotype appeared many times. V and J are TRBV7-8 and TRBJ1-5; TRBD1 agrees at 12 bases. The CDR3 covers 17 residues. Germline V gene sequence: CDR1 SGHVS, CDR2 FQNEAQ. The trim removed 7 bases at V and 3 bases at J, leaving 10 bases unmatched. The CDR3 sequence: CASTMAGTGGPNQPQHF. The CDR3 bases are TGTGCCAGCACCATGGCCGGGACAGGGGGCCCCAATCAGCCCCAGCATTTT.

The chain is built from TRBV27 and TRBJ2-3, with D unclear. Germline V gives CDR1 MNHEY, CDR2 SMNVEV (reference sequence). The CDR3 has 13 residues. Trimming took off 10 bases at V and 4 bases at J, with 15 bases between the two ends. CDR3 coding DNA: TGTGCCATCCGCGAACGGAGAGCAGATACGCAGTATTTT. Its protein product is CAIRERRADTQYF.

There are many counts of this clonotype. The chain is built from TRBV7-9 and TRBJ1-1; no definite D call. V was cut by 7 bases and J by 1 base, with 10 bases left in between. Germline assignment: CDR1 SEHNR and CDR2 FQNEAQ (reference sequence). This CDR3 region has 13 residues. CDR3 DNA: TGTGCCAGCAACCCACGGGAGAACACTGAAGCTTTCTTT. Encoded protein: CASNPRENTEAFF.

In this sample, this clonotype turned up a few times. The chain combines TRBV4-2 with TRBJ2-7, with D hard to call. This CDR3 has 13 amino acids. Trimming took off 2 bases at V and 0 bases at J, with 5 bases between the two ends. Germline V gene data show CDR1 as LGHNA and CDR2 as YNFKEQ. The CDR3 bases are TGTGCCAGCAGCCAATCCCCCTCCTACGAGCAGTACTTC. It specifies CASSQSPSYEQYF.

This clonotype showed up many times. This sequence joins TRBV7-2 and TRBJ1-2; TRBD1 matches at 12 bases. V was pared by 4 bases and J by 9 bases, with 12 bases of the junction left unmatched. The CDR3 consists of 16 residues. CDR1 and CDR2 from the germline V gene are SGHTA and FQGNSA. In DNA form, the CDR3 reads TGTGCCAGCAGCTACGCTATGGGACAGGGGGCGCGAAGCTACACCTTC. Residues: CASSYAMGQGARSYTF.

A note on this clonotype: A clone one base away is much larger, so this may be a read error. This chain uses TRBV6-2 or TRBV6-3 with TRBJ1-5; D ambiguous. The germline V gene encodes CDR1 MNHEY and CDR2 SVGEGT. V was clipped by 6 bases and J by 3 bases, with 3 bases between them. The CDR3 runs to 11 residues. The chain's CDR3 is CASRNNQPQHF. DNA of the CDR3: TGTGCCAGCAGGAACAATCAGCCCCAGCATTTT.

This clonotype was detected ten times or more. The rearrangement links TRBV4-1 to TRBJ1-2; D gene uncertain. The length of the CDR3 is 14 residues. The germline V gene has CDR1 MGHRA and CDR2 YSYEKL. The V end was cut by 1 base, the J end by 1 base, with 7 bases between. The CDR3: CASSQGGVNYGYTF. CDR3 DNA: TGCGCCAGCAGCCAAGGGGGTGTTAACTATGGCTACACCTTC.

This clonotype was observed at least ten times. The rearrangement uses TRBV12-3 or TRBV12-4 and TRBJ2-7, with D perhaps TRBD1 (5 bases). This CDR3 spans 14 amino acids. Between the trimmed V and J ends, which lost 4 bases and 5 bases, there was a span of 15 bases. The CDR3 nucleotides are TGTGCCAGCAGTTCCCTCCAGGGTTCCCACGAGCAGTACTTC. Translated, it gives CASSSLQGSHEQYF.

The chain links TRBV19 to TRBJ2-7, with D uncertain. The germline V gene encodes CDR1 LNHDA and CDR2 SQIVND (reference sequence). Trimming removed 3 bases at V and 3 bases at J, with 9 bases between. The CDR3 runs to 13 residues. CDR3 DNA sequence: TGTGCCAGTAGTATGGGAACGTTCTACGAGCAGTACTTC. Protein product: CASSMGTFYEQYF.